The present T cell receptor beta chain was sequenced within a study of blood T cell repertoires in COVID-19. On the study more broadly: The United States, Italy and Spain supplied acute and convalescent COVID-19 samples. T cells, B-cell-depleted T cells, or PBMCs supplied cDNA or gDNA.

V was pared by 2 bases and J by 2 bases, with 7 bases between. Germline CDR1 is MNHEY and CDR2 is SVGEGT. The CDR3 runs to 15 residues. Assay used: immunoSEQ multiplex PCR; TCRdb lists only in-frame clones, some missing. The sample has about 160,000 clones; over 65% are singletons. This receptor was obtained from a woman aged 50 to 60 who had recovered from COVID-19. The source material was PBMCs or T cells enriched from blood (not recorded which). The rearrangement uses TRBV6-2 or TRBV6-3 and TRBJ2-6; TRBD1 might be the D (5 bases). CDR3 coding DNA: TGTGCCAGCAGTTACGGGGCAGCTGGGGCCAACGTCCTGACTTTC. This sequence encodes CASSYGAAGANVLTF.